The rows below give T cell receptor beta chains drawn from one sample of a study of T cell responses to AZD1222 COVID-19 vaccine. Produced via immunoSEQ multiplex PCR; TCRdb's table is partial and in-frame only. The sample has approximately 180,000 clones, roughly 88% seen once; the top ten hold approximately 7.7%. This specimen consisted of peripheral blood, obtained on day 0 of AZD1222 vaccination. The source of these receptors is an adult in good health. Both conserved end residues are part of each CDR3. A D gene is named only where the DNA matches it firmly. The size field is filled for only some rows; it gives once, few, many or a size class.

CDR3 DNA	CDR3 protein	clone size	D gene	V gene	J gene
TGTGCCAGCAGTACTACAGAACTAGAGACCCAGTACTTC	CASSTTELETQYF	NA	NA	TRBV28	TRBJ2-5
TGTGCCAGCAGACCACCCCAGGACAGGGGGGGTGAGCAGTTCTTC	CASRPPQDRGGEQFF	once	TRBD1	TRBV11-2	TRBJ2-1
TGTGCCAGCAGTTTGGCTAGCGGGGGGCGTAGCTCCTACGAGCAGTACTTC	CASSLASGGRSSYEQYF	NA	TRBD2	TRBV27	TRBJ2-7
TGTGCCGCAGCGGGGCAGAAGGGGAGTAGTGAAGCTTTCTTT	CAAAGQKGSSEAFF	NA	NA	TRBV6-5	TRBJ1-1
TGCGCCAGCAGCCAAGAACGTAGGGGGTACACCGGGGAGCTGTTTTTT	CASSQERRGYTGELFF	NA	NA	TRBV4-1	TRBJ2-2
TGTGCCAGCAGAGGAGGGACCGGCTACACCTTC	CASRGGTGYTF	NA	NA	TRBV6-5	TRBJ1-2
TGTGCCAGCAGTTCTAGCTGGCAGACCCAGTACTTC	CASSSSWQTQYF	NA	NA	TRBV28	TRBJ2-5
TGTGCCACCAGTGAGGGCCAGCGGGAGACCCAGTACTTC	CATSEGQRETQYF	NA	NA	TRBV24-1	TRBJ2-5
TGTGCCAGCAGTACAGGTAACACTGAAGCTTTCTTT	CASSTGNTEAFF	NA	NA	TRBV28	TRBJ1-1
TGTGCCAGCAGGTCCAGCGGGGCTTTCGGGCAGTACTTC	CASRSSGAFGQYF	NA	TRBD2	TRBV28	TRBJ2-7
TGCAGTGCTAGTTCCAGGGGGCTTCAGCCCCAGCATTTT	CSASSRGLQPQHF	NA	TRBD1	TRBV20-1	TRBJ1-5
TGTGCCAGCAGCTTAATTTCTACAGGGCTCACAGATACGCAGTATTTT	CASSLISTGLTDTQYF	once	NA	TRBV7-2	TRBJ2-3
TGTGCCAGCAGTGAGCGCAGGGACTATGGCTACACCTTC	CASSERRDYGYTF	NA	NA	TRBV2	TRBJ1-2
TGTGCCAGCAGAGGGCTTAAAGGCGGGAACACTGAAGCTTTCTTT	CASRGLKGGNTEAFF	NA	NA	TRBV6-6	TRBJ1-1
TGTGCCAGCAGTTTGGGTTGGGCTGAAGCTTTCTTT	CASSLGWAEAFF	NA	NA	TRBV12-3/TRBV12-4	TRBJ1-1
TGCAGTGCTAGCTCCCTTGGGACTCAGGTTTTC	CSASSLGTQVF	NA	NA	TRBV20-1	TRBJ1-2
TGCGCCAGCAGCCGCATCTACGGGGAGAGCAATCAGCCCCAGCATTTT	CASSRIYGESNQPQHF	NA	NA	TRBV4-1	TRBJ1-5
TGTGCCAGTAGTTCCGCCAGGGTGGGTGGGCAGCCCCAGCATTTT	CASSSARVGGQPQHF	NA	NA	TRBV19	TRBJ1-5
TGTGCCAGCAGTGAACAGGGCGAAAACAATGAGCAGTTCTTC	CASSEQGENNEQFF	few	NA	TRBV6-4	TRBJ2-1
TGTGCCAGCAGCTCCCTAGCGGGGCCCACGGCTGAGCAGTTCTTC	CASSSLAGPTAEQFF	NA	TRBD2	TRBV13	TRBJ2-1
TGTGCCAGCAGTCAGATCAAAGATAGCAATCAGCCCCAGCATTTT	CASSQIKDSNQPQHF	NA	NA	TRBV4-2	TRBJ1-5
TGTGCCAGCAGCGGGCGACAGTGGCCCGAAGAGACCCAGTACTTC	CASSGRQWPEETQYF	NA	NA	TRBV7-2	TRBJ2-5
TGTGCCAGCAGTTACGAAGCGTTTGGAGTTTTGGCCTACGAGCAGTACTTC	CASSYEAFGVLAYEQYF	NA	NA	TRBV6-2/TRBV6-3	TRBJ2-7
TGTGCCACCTCGGGACTAACGAACACCGGGGAGCTGTTTTTT	CATSGLTNTGELFF	NA	TRBD2	TRBV24-1	TRBJ2-2
TGTGCCAGCAGCTTAGATAGTTCTTGGGAGACCCAGTACTTC	CASSLDSSWETQYF	NA	NA	TRBV11-2	TRBJ2-5
TGTGCCACCAGTGGAACCGGGGATGAGCAGTTCTTC	CATSGTGDEQFF	NA	NA	TRBV24-1	TRBJ2-1
TGTGCCAGCACCGGGGGACAGGGAATCCAAGAGACCCAGTACTTC	CASTGGQGIQETQYF	NA	TRBD1	TRBV6-5	TRBJ2-5
TGTGCCAGCAGCCAGAGGGAGAAGACGTCCGCTAACTATGGCTACACCTTC	CASSQREKTSANYGYTF	NA	NA	TRBV2	TRBJ1-2
TGTGCCAGCAGTACTCGCCCGACTATTTCCATCACAGATACGCAGTATTTT	CASSTRPTISITDTQYF	NA	NA	TRBV2	TRBJ2-3
TGTGCCAGTAGTATAGCGACATATTATGGCTACACCTTC	CASSIATYYGYTF	few	NA	TRBV19	TRBJ1-2
TGTGCCACCAGTGATGACGGAGTGACCCAGTACTTC	CATSDDGVTQYF	NA	NA	TRBV24-1	TRBJ2-5
TGTGCCAGCAGACAGAGACAGGGCGGGGATACGCAGTATTTT	CASRQRQGGDTQYF	NA	TRBD1	TRBV11-1	TRBJ2-3
TGTGCCAGCAGTCCGGTACAGGGGGCAAGGCAGCCCCAGCATTTT	CASSPVQGARQPQHF	few	TRBD1	TRBV28	TRBJ1-5
TGTGCCAGTAGTATCCGGGTCTACACAGATACGCAGTATTTT	CASSIRVYTDTQYF	NA	NA	TRBV19	TRBJ2-3